This TCR beta chain is from a study of blood T cell repertoires in COVID-19. Looking at the study overall: Researchers got acute and convalescent COVID-19 samples from the United States, Italy and Spain. PBMCs, B-cell-depleted T cells, or T cells provided the cDNA or gDNA that made up the material.

The protocol was immunoSEQ multiplex PCR, while the TCRdb copy is restricted to in-frame clones and leaves out a portion. Here the sample spans hundreds of thousands of clones, around 88% being singletons. With respect to this clone: An end of the junction does not agree with germline; a read error may underlie this.

The CDR3 has 19 residues. CDR1 and CDR2 (germline): SSHAT, FNYEAQ (reference sequence). The clonotype comes from a man older than 75 with acute or convalescent COVID-19. Sequenced material: peripheral blood. The chain combines TRBV7-7 with TRBJ2-3; TRBD2 aligns across 14 bases. The CDR3 loop reads CASSRLAGGPFSRTDTQYF. The CDR3 nucleotides are TGTGCTAGCAGCCGACTAGCGGGAGGGCCCTTTAGTCGGACAGATACGCAGTATTTT.